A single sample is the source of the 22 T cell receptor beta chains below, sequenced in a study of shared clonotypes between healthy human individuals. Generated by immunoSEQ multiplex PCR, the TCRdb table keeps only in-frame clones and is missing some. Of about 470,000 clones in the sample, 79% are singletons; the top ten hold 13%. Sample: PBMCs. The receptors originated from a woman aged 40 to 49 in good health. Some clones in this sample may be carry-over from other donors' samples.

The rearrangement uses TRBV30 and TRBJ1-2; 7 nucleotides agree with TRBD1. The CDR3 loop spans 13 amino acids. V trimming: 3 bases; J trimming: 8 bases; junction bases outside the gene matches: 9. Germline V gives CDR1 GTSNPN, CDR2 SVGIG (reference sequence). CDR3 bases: TGTGCCTGGAGACAGGGGCCCTCCTCAGGCTACACCTTC. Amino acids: CAWRQGPSSGYTF.

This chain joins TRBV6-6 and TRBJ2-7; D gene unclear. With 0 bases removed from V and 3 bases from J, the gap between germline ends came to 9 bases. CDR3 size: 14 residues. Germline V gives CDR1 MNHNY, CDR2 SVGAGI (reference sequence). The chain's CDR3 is CASSYSNIDYEQYF. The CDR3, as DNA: TGTGCCAGCAGTTACTCAAACATAGACTACGAGCAGTACTTC.

CDR3 region: CASSRESYEQYF. The CDR3 nucleotides are TGTGCCAGCAGTCGGGAGTCCTACGAGCAGTACTTC. The chain has TRBV28 and TRBJ2-5; TRBD2 might be the D (6 bases). The J call may be faulty, since TRBJ2-7 better matches the DNA end. The germline CDR1 and CDR2 sequences are MDHEN and SYDVKM. The CDR3 sequence is 12 residues long.

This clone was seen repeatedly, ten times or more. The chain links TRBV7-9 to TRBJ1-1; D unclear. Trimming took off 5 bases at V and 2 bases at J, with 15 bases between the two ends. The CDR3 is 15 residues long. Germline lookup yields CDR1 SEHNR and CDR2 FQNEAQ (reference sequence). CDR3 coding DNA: TGTGCCAGCAGCCGCGGTTCTGGTCTTAACACTGAAGCTTTCTTT. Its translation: CASSRGSGLNTEAFF.

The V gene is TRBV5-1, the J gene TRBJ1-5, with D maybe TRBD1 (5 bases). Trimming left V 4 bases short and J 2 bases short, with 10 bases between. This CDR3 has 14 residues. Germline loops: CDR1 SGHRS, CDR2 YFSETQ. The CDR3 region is CASSPGLGNQPQHF. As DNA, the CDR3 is TGCGCCAGCAGCCCAGGGTTGGGCAATCAGCCCCAGCATTTT. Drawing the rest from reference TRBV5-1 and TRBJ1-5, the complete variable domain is KAGVTQTPRYLIKTRGQQVTLSCSPISGHRSVSWYQQTPGQGLQFLFEYFSETQRNKGNFPGRFSGRQFSNSRSEMNVSTLELGDSALYLCASSPGLGNQPQHFGDGTRLSIL.

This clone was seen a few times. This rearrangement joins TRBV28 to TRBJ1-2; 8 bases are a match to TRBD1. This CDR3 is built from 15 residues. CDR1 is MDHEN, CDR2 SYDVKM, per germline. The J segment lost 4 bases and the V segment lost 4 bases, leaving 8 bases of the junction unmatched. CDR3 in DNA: TGTGCCAGCAGTTCTCGGACAGGGTCGGGCTATGGCTACACCTTC. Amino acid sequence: CASSSRTGSGYGYTF.

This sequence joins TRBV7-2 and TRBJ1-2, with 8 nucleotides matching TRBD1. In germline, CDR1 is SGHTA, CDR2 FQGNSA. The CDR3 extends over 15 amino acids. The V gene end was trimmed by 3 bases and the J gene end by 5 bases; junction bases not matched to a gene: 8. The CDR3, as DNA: TGTGCCAGCAGCTTCGGACAGGGCCCTGGGTATGGCTACACCTTC. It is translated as CASSFGQGPGYGYTF.

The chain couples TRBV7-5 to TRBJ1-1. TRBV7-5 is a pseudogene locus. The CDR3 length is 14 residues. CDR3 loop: CVRSLGPGGDEAFF. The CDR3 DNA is TGTGTCAGAAGCTTGGGCCCCGGAGGCGATGAAGCTTTCTTT.

CDR3 sequence reads: CASSPEGTLSNQPQHF. The CDR3 nucleotides are TGTGCCAGCTCACCAGAGGGGACCCTAAGCAATCAGCCCCAGCATTTT. The V and J genes are TRBV18 and TRBJ1-5; weak D call: TRBD1 (5 bases). Germline V lookup: CDR1 KGHSH, CDR2 LQKENI. CDR3 length: 16 amino acids. Trimming pared 2 bases from V and 1 base from J, leaving 12 bases between.

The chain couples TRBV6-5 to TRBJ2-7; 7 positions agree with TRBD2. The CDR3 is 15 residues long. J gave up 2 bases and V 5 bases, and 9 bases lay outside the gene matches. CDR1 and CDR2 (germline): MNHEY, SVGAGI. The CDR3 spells CASSMVGGMAYEQYF. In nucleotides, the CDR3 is TGTGCCAGCAGTATGGTCGGGGGGATGGCCTACGAGCAGTACTTC.

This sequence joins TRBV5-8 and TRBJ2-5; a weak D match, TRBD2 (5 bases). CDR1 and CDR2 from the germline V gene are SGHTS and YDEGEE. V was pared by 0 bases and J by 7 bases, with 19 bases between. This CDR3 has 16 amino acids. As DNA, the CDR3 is TGTGCCAGCAGCTTGGGGTTGTCAATCGGGGATGGGACCCAGTACTTC. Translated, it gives CASSLGLSIGDGTQYF. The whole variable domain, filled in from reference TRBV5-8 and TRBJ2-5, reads EAGVTQSPTHLIKTRGQQATLRCSPISGHTSVYWYQQALGLGLQFLLWYDEGEERNRGNFPPRFSGRQFPNYSSELNVNALELEDSALYLCASSLGLSIGDGTQYFGPGTRLLVL.

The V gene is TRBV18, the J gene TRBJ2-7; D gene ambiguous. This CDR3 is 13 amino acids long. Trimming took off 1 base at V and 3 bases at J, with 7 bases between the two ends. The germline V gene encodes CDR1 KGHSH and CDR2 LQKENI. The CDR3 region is CASSPRAGYEQYF. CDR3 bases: TGTGCCAGCTCACCACGTGCCGGCTACGAGCAGTACTTC.

The CDR3 DNA sequence: TGTGCCACAACGGGACCCCCGGCGGCGGATACGCAGTATTTT. Protein sequence: CATTGPPAADTQYF. V and J are TRBV10-3 and TRBJ2-3, with D perhaps given as TRBD1 or TRBD2 (5 bases each). This CDR3 has 14 amino acids. Trimming stripped 10 bases from V and 6 bases from J, with 20 bases between. Germline V gives CDR1 ENHRY, CDR2 SYGVKD.

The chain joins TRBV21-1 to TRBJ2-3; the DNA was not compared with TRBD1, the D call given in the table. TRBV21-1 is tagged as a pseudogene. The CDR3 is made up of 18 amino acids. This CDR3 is CASSKALAQAYSTDTQYF. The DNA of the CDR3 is TGTGCCAGCAGCAAAGCGCTTGCCCAGGCCTACAGCACAGATACGCAGTATTTT.

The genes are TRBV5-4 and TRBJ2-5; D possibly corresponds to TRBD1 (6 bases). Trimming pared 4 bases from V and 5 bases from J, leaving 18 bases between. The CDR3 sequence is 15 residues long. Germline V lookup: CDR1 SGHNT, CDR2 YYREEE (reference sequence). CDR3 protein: CASSQGLERRETQYF. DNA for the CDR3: TGTGCCAGCAGCCAGGGGTTGGAGAGGAGGGAGACCCAGTACTTC.

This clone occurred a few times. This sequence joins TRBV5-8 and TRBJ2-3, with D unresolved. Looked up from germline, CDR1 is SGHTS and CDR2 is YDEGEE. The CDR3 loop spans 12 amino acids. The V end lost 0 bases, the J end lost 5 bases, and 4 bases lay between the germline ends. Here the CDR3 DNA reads TGTGCCAGCAGCTTGGTTCAAGATACGCAGTATTTT. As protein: CASSLVQDTQYF. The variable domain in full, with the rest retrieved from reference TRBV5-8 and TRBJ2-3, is EAGVTQSPTHLIKTRGQQATLRCSPISGHTSVYWYQQALGLGLQFLLWYDEGEERNRGNFPPRFSGRQFPNYSSELNVNALELEDSALYLCASSLVQDTQYFGPGTRLTVL.

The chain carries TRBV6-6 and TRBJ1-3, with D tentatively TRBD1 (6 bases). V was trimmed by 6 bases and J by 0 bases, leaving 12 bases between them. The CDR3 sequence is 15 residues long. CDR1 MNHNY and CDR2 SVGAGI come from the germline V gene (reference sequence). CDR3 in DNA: TGTGCCAGCAGGCCGGGACACCTCTCTGGAAACACCATATATTTT. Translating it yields CASRPGHLSGNTIYF.

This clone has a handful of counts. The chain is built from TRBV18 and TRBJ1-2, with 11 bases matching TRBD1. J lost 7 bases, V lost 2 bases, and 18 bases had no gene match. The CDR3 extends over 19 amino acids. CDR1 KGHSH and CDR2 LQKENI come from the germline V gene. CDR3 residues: CASSPFRPRTGGEYRGYTF. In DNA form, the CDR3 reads TGTGCCAGCTCACCATTTAGGCCCCGGACAGGGGGCGAGTATCGTGGCTACACCTTC.

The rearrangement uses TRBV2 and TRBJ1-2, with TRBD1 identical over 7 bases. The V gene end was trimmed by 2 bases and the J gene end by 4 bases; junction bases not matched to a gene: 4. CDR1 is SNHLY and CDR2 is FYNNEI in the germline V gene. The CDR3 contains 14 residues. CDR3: CASSERTGTYGYTF. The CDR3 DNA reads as TGTGCCAGCAGTGAACGGACAGGCACCTATGGCTACACCTTC.

CDR3 in amino acids: CASSLLAGMGQETQYF. The CDR3 region has the DNA TGCGCCAGCAGCTTGCTAGCAGGGATGGGGCAAGAGACCCAGTACTTC. The genes are TRBV5-1 and TRBJ2-5; D possibly matches TRBD1 or TRBD2 (5 bases each). The CDR3 is made up of 16 amino acids. Germline lookup yields CDR1 SGHRS and CDR2 YFSETQ. Trimming cost V 1 base and J 2 bases, with 15 bases left between them.

The CDR3 DNA sequence: TGTGCCAGCAGCTTAGGGAGTTACAGATCTGAAGCTTTCTTT. Translating gives CASSLGSYRSEAFF. The chain has TRBV7-8 and TRBJ1-1; D unclear. Germline V CDR1 and CDR2: SGHVS, FQNEAQ. Trimming pared 1 base from V and 6 bases from J, leaving 12 bases between. The CDR3 length is 14 residues.

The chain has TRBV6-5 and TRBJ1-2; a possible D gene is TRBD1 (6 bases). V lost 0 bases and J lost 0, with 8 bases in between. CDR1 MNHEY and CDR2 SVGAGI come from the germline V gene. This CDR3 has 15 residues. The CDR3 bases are TGTGCCAGCAGTTACTCGTACAGGGCTAACTATGGCTACACCTTC. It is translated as CASSYSYRANYGYTF.